This TCR beta chain was sequenced during a study of cytomegalovirus exposure and HLA in healthy donors (dated by TCRdb to the late 2010s). Study-wide context: The 500 to 700 repertoires of the first cohort and the 110 or so validation repertoires were produced on the same platform, according to a later analysis. The aim of the study was to test whether cataloging public T cell receptors could identify signatures of past pathogen exposure. In addition to the first cohort of roughly 700 subjects, a separate validation cohort of 100 to 150 different subjects was used. The study combined high-throughput TCR immunosequencing, statistical association of individual TCRs with disease status, and machine learning to predict cytomegalovirus infection status.

The method behind the library was the immunoSEQ multiplex PCR assay. The paper's data handling went like this. To diagnose cytomegalovirus status from the catalog of TCR beta chain sequences, a statistical classification framework was built. TCRdb obtained this table from immuneACCESS and retained in-frame rearrangements with V and J assigned. These tables miss some clones; where compared with another copy, unresolved V genes account for less than half of the shortfall, and the remainder is unexplained. V, J and clone size were drawn from that table, and D and trimming were deduced from the DNA. The sample table records tens of thousands of clones; around 90% of these occur just once. Less than 5% of the sample is taken by the ten largest. The V and J ends are trimmed by 4 bases and 0 bases, leaving 10 bases between them. From the germline V gene, CDR1 is SGHRS and CDR2 is YFSETQ. The CDR3 runs 14 residues from the cysteine to the phenylalanine. The entry retains the CDR3 DNA only, 42 bases that are in frame from base 1.

Summary of the overall study and its limitations: The authors suggested that the approach could potentially be extended to other disease states and immunological phenotypes. The study gave a list of 150 to 200 TCR beta chains associated with cytomegalovirus. While some public TCRs were present in many individuals, most TCR sequences turned up only very rarely across donors. Subsequent analysis determined that TCRs grouped into clusters in the first cohort also showed a tendency toward co-occurrence across the approximately 110 validation repertoires, and 85% to 95% of cluster scores exceeded 0. Three of the identified cytomegalovirus-associated TCR beta chains were confirmed in vitro to be specific for cytomegalovirus antigens. The classifier was reported to diagnose cytomegalovirus status with high specificity and sensitivity in both the original and validation cohorts. The validation cohort had no HLA typing available for a later analysis, so co-occurrence within that cohort was assessed over all 110 or so repertoires.

Of note for this clone: The antigen this receptor binds is unknown. Base qualities were left out, and no much larger clone turns up one base away.

The donors belonged to the validation cohort of around 110 subjects, which was separate from the approximately 700-subject first cohort. Source material: PBMCs. This chain joins TRBV5-1 to TRBJ1-2, with an unclear D gene assignment. The TCR was taken from a woman under 30 in good health and CMV-seropositive. The DNA is as follows: TGCGCCAGCAGCCCCTTTTCGGCTAACTATGGCTACACCTTC. Translation gives CASSPFSANYGYTF.